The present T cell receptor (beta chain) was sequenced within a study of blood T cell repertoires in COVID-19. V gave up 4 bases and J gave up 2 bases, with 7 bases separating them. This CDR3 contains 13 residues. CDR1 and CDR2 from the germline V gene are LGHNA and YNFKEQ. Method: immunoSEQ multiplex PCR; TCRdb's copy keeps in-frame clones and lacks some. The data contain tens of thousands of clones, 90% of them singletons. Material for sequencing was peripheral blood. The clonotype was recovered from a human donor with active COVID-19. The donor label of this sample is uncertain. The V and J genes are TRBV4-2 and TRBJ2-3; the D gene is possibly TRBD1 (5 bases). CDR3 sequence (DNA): TGTGCCAGCAGCCTGACAGACACAGATACGCAGTATTTT. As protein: CASSLTDTDTQYF.